Listed below are T cell receptor beta chains from one sample, sequenced in a study of T cell repertoires in cytomegalovirus infection. TCRdb used MiXCR to reprocess the reads, holding one entry per CDR3 protein. Of 800,000 to 950,000 distinct CDR3 sequences detected, 30% to 35% appear once; the ten largest clones hold around 12%. These receptors have no identified antigens. The source was cultured CD8+ T cells from PBMCs, collected from culture after CMV antigen stimulation. All receptors come from a human donor in good health (CMV status not recorded). Some clones in this sample may be carry-over from other donors' samples. Both conserved end residues are part of each CDR3. A D gene is named only where the DNA matches it firmly. Part of the rows lack a size; the others show once, few, many or a class for expanded clones.

v_call: TRBV9
cdr3_length: 15
clone_size: NA
j_call: TRBJ2-1
d_call: TRBD2
cdr3_nt: TGTGCCAGCAGCGCGACTAGCGGGGGGGGGCATGAGCAGTTCTTC
cdr3_aa: CASSATSGGGHEQFF

v_call: TRBV6-6
cdr3_length: 14
clone_size: NA
j_call: TRBJ2-7
d_call: TRBD1
cdr3_nt: TGTGCCAGCAGATTGGGACAGGAATTCTACGAGCAGTACTTC
cdr3_aa: CASRLGQEFYEQYF

v_call: TRBV6-1
cdr3_length: 16
clone_size: NA
j_call: TRBJ2-5
d_call: TRBD1
cdr3_nt: TGTGCCAGCAGTCTTGAGGGACAGGGGTTTGGGGAGACCCAGTACTTC
cdr3_aa: CASSLEGQGFGETQYF

v_call: TRBV12-3/TRBV12-4
cdr3_length: 14
clone_size: NA
j_call: TRBJ2-7
d_call: NA
cdr3_nt: TGTGCCAGCAGTCGACTCACGGAATTCTACGAGCAGTACTTC
cdr3_aa: CASSRLTEFYEQYF

v_call: TRBV6-1
cdr3_length: 17
clone_size: once
j_call: TRBJ1-5
d_call: NA
cdr3_nt: TGTGCCAGCAGTGGGGCGGTTTTTGTTAATAGCAATCAGCCCCAGCATTTT
cdr3_aa: CASSGAVFVNSNQPQHF

v_call: TRBV7-9
cdr3_length: 13
clone_size: few
j_call: TRBJ2-2
d_call: NA
cdr3_nt: TGTGCCAGCAGCCGCCTGGGGGATCGGGAGCTGTTTTTT
cdr3_aa: CASSRLGDRELFF

v_call: TRBV18
cdr3_length: 15
clone_size: NA
j_call: TRBJ1-2
d_call: NA
cdr3_nt: TGTGCCAGCTCACCCCCCTGGGTAGCCAACTATGGCTACACCTTC
cdr3_aa: CASSPPWVANYGYTF

v_call: TRBV28
cdr3_length: 14
clone_size: NA
j_call: TRBJ1-5
d_call: NA
cdr3_nt: TGTGCCAGCAGCCCTCCCGGAGGGCCTCAGCCCCAGCATTTT
cdr3_aa: CASSPPGGPQPQHF

v_call: TRBV9
cdr3_length: 16
clone_size: few
j_call: TRBJ1-2
d_call: NA
cdr3_nt: TGTGCCAGCAGTGGGGGAAGCGTAAGGGGGAACTATGGCTACACCTTC
cdr3_aa: CASSGGSVRGNYGYTF

v_call: TRBV27
cdr3_length: 13
clone_size: NA
j_call: TRBJ1-2
d_call: NA
cdr3_nt: TGTGCCAGCAGTTTAACTCAGGCCTATGGCTACACCTTC
cdr3_aa: CASSLTQAYGYTF

v_call: TRBV5-5
cdr3_length: 13
clone_size: NA
j_call: TRBJ1-2
d_call: NA
cdr3_nt: TGTGCCAGCAGCGTAGGGGCAGGTGTCGGCTACACCTTC
cdr3_aa: CASSVGAGVGYTF

v_call: TRBV19
cdr3_length: 13
clone_size: few
j_call: TRBJ2-1
d_call: NA
cdr3_nt: TGTGCCAGTAGCGTGGGGGGGCCAGACCGTCCGTTCTTC
cdr3_aa: CASSVGGPDRPFF